Sequencing of this T cell receptor (beta chain) was carried out in a study of T cells after yellow fever vaccination. This clonotype came up many times. One entry per CDR3 protein, called by TCRdb with MiXCR from the 5' RACE reads. This table has around 100,000 distinct CDR3 sequences, roughly 8.9% appearing once. The CDR3 loop spans 15 amino acids. CDR1 LGHNA and CDR2 YSLEER come from the germline V gene. V lost 0 bases and J 3 bases, leaving 12 bases between the germline ends. This chain links TRBV4-3 with TRBJ2-7, with a possible D match to TRBD2 (6 bases). The specimen comprised CD8+ T cells sorted from PBMCs, sampled 45 days after the yellow fever booster vaccination. This clonotype originated in a young man who received the YFV17D yellow fever vaccine. The CDR3 loop is CASSQDPSAYYEQYF. The CDR3 region has the DNA TGCGCCAGCAGCCAAGACCCTAGCGCGTACTACGAGCAGTACTTC.